Below are 30 T cell receptor beta chains sequenced from a single sample in a study of T cells in localized non-small cell lung cancer. The table came from immunoSEQ multiplex PCR; TCRdb's copy has only in-frame clones and leaves some out. The sample lists over 25,000 clones, around 90% occurring once. The sequencing here drew on peripheral blood, taken before any cancer treatment. These receptors all come from a woman aged 40 to 75 with stage I lung adenocarcinoma.

The chain recombines TRBV7-2 with TRBJ1-1; the match to TRBD1 covers 8 bases. The V gene's germline CDR1 is SGHTA and CDR2 FQGNSA. This CDR3 has 14 residues. V trimming: 4 bases; J trimming: 7 bases; junction bases outside the gene matches: 8. The CDR3 loop is CASSSRTGPSEAFF. The CDR3 DNA reads TGTGCCAGCAGCTCAAGGACAGGGCCAAGTGAAGCTTTCTTT.

The CDR3 DNA sequence: TGTGCCAGCAGCTTAAGAGGAGGACTTAACTATGGCTACACCTTC. This sequence encodes CASSLRGGLNYGYTF. The chain uses TRBV7-9 and TRBJ1-2; D uncertain. Trimming took 2 bases from V and 1 from J, leaving 11 bases between them. Germline CDR1 SEHNR, CDR2 FQNEAQ (reference sequence). The CDR3 loop spans 15 amino acids.

The chain recombines TRBV18 with TRBJ1-1; possibly TRBD1 for D (6 bases). The CDR3 consists of 14 residues. Trimming stripped 2 bases from V and 2 bases from J, with 9 bases between. From germline, CDR1 is KGHSH and CDR2 LQKENI. The CDR3 is CASSPMGGNTEAFF. The CDR3, as DNA: TGTGCCAGCTCACCAATGGGGGGCAACACTGAAGCTTTCTTT.

The chain combines TRBV7-2 with TRBJ1-3; TRBD1 is a possible D gene (5 bases). V was clipped by 1 base and J by 0 bases, with 10 bases between them. CDR1 is SGHTA and CDR2 is FQGNSA in the germline V gene. The CDR3 totals 16 residues. CDR3 sequence (DNA): TGTGCCAGCAGCTTAGGGGGCGGAAGCTCTGGAAACACCATATATTTT. Translating gives CASSLGGGSSGNTIYF. Using reference TRBV7-2 and TRBJ1-3 for the parts outside the CDR3, the full variable domain is GAGVSQSPSNKVTEKGKDVELRCDPISGHTALYWYRQSLGQGLEFLIYFQGNSAPDKSGLPSDRFSAERTGGSVSTLTIQRTQQEDSAVYLCASSLGGGSSGNTIYFGEGSWLTVV.

A single count supports this clone. The rearrangement joins TRBV2 to TRBJ1-2, with D possibly matching TRBD1 (6 bases). CDR3 length: 14 amino acids. V was clipped by 2 bases and J by 4 bases, with 11 bases between them. Germline V gene lookup returns CDR1 SNHLY and CDR2 FYNNEI. The CDR3 reads CASSESRGGYGYTF. The CDR3 DNA is TGTGCCAGCAGTGAATCCAGGGGCGGCTATGGCTACACCTTC.

The gene calls are TRBV5-1 and TRBJ2-2, with 14 bases that match TRBD2. This CDR3 has 19 residues. V lost 5 bases and J lost 4; bases outside the gene matches: 13. Germline V gives CDR1 SGHRS, CDR2 YFSETQ. The CDR3 sequence: CASSSLTSGGDSGTGELFF. The DNA for the CDR3 is TGCGCCAGCAGTTCCTTGACTAGCGGGGGGGACTCGGGCACCGGGGAGCTGTTTTTT. The full variable domain, with the rest looked up from reference TRBV5-1 and TRBJ2-2, is KAGVTQTPRYLIKTRGQQVTLSCSPISGHRSVSWYQQTPGQGLQFLFEYFSETQRNKGNFPGRFSGRQFSNSRSEMNVSTLELGDSALYLCASSSLTSGGDSGTGELFFGEGSRLTVL.

The V and J genes are TRBV11-1 and TRBJ2-1; 11 bases map to TRBD1. The CDR3 extends over 16 amino acids. CDR1 is SGHAT and CDR2 is FQDESV in the germline V gene (reference sequence). With V trimmed by 5 bases and J by 7 bases, 10 bases remained unmatched. CDR3 loop: CASSPSGTGGWNEQFF. CDR3 nucleotides: TGTGCCAGCAGCCCATCCGGGACAGGGGGTTGGAATGAGCAGTTCTTC.

The chain carries TRBV11-2 and TRBJ2-2; TRBD2 is a possible D gene (5 bases). This CDR3 has 14 residues. Germline CDR1 and CDR2: SGHAT and FQNNGV. V was clipped by 1 base and J by 5 bases, with 8 bases between them. The CDR3 region is CASSLGGRTGELFF. CDR3 nucleotides: TGTGCCAGCAGCTTAGGTGGGAGAACCGGGGAGCTGTTTTTT.

The J gene is TRBJ1-3, the V gene TRBV7-9; D gene unclear. The germline gives CDR1 SEHNR, CDR2 FQNEAQ (reference sequence). This CDR3 region has 14 residues. The V and J ends lost 2 bases and 1 base respectively, with 6 bases between them. CDR3 nucleotide sequence: TGTGCCAGCAGCTTAAGCGGGTCTGGAAACACCATATATTTT. Translated, it gives CASSLSGSGNTIYF. The full variable domain, with the rest looked up from reference TRBV7-9 and TRBJ1-3, is DTGVSQNPRHKITKRGQNVTFRCDPISEHNRLYWYRQTLGQGPEFLTYFQNEAQLEKSRLLSDRFSAERPKGSFSTLEIQRTEQGDSAMYLCASSLSGSGNTIYFGEGSWLTVV.

This clone has only one observation. The gene calls are TRBV13 and TRBJ1-2, with TRBD1 as a possible D gene (5 bases). V was trimmed by 2 bases and J by 5 bases, leaving 6 bases between them. CDR1 and CDR2 from the germline V gene are PRHDT and FYEKMQ (reference sequence). The CDR3 runs 12 residues. This chain's CDR3 is CASSLRQYGYTF. The CDR3 coding sequence is TGTGCCAGCAGCTTAAGACAGTATGGCTACACCTTC.

The chain has TRBV7-2 and TRBJ2-2, with a tentative D call TRBD2 (5 bases). CDR3 length: 14 amino acids. V was shortened by 1 base and J by 3 bases, with 6 bases between the two germline ends. Germline-derived CDR1 and CDR2 are SGHTA and FQGNSA. DNA of the CDR3: TGTGCCAGCAGCTTAGGAGGGTACACCGGGGAGCTGTTTTTT. This encodes CASSLGGYTGELFF.

J is TRBJ1-5 and V is TRBV4-3; D not certain. CDR1 LGHNA and CDR2 YSLEER come from the germline V gene. The germline V and J ends were trimmed by 4 bases and 3 bases, with 7 bases remaining between them. The length of the CDR3 is 13 residues. This chain's CDR3 is CASSPETNQPQHF. CDR3 DNA: TGCGCCAGCAGCCCCGAGACCAATCAGCCCCAGCATTTT.

In DNA, the CDR3 is TGTGCCAGTAGTATAAGCAGGGATCGCACTGAAGCTTTCTTT. Translation: CASSISRDRTEAFF. This chain uses TRBV19 with TRBJ1-1; perhaps TRBD1 as D (5 bases). The V gene's germline CDR1 is LNHDA and CDR2 SQIVND (reference sequence). The V gene lost 2 bases and the J gene lost 4 bases, with 11 bases spanning the gap. The CDR3 totals 14 residues. The whole variable domain, filled in from reference TRBV19 and TRBJ1-1, reads DGGITQSPKYLFRKEGQNVTLSCEQNLNHDAMYWYRQDPGQGLRLIYYSQIVNDFQKGDIAEGYSVSREKKESFPLTVTSAQKNPTAFYLCASSISRDRTEAFFGQGTRLTVV.

This chain uses TRBV11-2 with TRBJ2-7; 7 nucleotides line up with TRBD1. The CDR3 loop spans 14 amino acids. The germline V gene encodes CDR1 SGHAT and CDR2 FQNNGV. With 4 bases clipped from V and 4 bases from J, the junction kept 7 bases outside the gene matches. The CDR3 loop is CASSSPGQIYEQYF. The CDR3 nucleotides are TGTGCCAGCAGCTCTCCGGGACAGATATACGAGCAGTACTTC.

This clone was picked up a small number of times. The chain joins TRBV7-9 to TRBJ2-3; D not resolved. V gave up 6 bases and J gave up 4 bases, with 8 bases separating them. The CDR3 totals 12 residues. Germline CDR1 and CDR2: SEHNR and FQNEAQ (reference sequence). The CDR3 region is CASSFISDTQYF. As DNA, the CDR3 is TGTGCCAGCAGTTTTATTTCAGATACGCAGTATTTT.

The chain carries TRBV7-9 and TRBJ1-1; a possible D gene is TRBD1 (6 bases). The CDR3 totals 14 residues. The V gene's germline CDR1 is SEHNR and CDR2 FQNEAQ (reference sequence). Trimming stripped 1 base from V and 4 bases from J, with 10 bases between. CDR3 sequence reads: CASSLGRGGTEAFF. DNA for the CDR3: TGTGCCAGCAGCTTAGGTCGAGGGGGCACTGAAGCTTTCTTT.

The chain couples TRBV7-2 to TRBJ2-7; D uncertain. The CDR3 consists of 14 residues. Germline CDR1 SGHTA, CDR2 FQGNSA. Trimming stripped 3 bases from V and 0 bases from J, with 9 bases between. The CDR3: CASSLQPSSYEQYF. The CDR3 DNA reads TGTGCCAGCAGCTTGCAGCCAAGCTCCTACGAGCAGTACTTC.

The gene calls are TRBV28 and TRBJ2-7, with a weak D call TRBD2 (7 bases). Germline assignment: CDR1 MDHEN and CDR2 SYDVKM. V lost 3 bases to trimming and J lost 6 bases, with 18 bases between them. The CDR3 spans 15 residues. CDR3 protein: CASSLISGGQREQYF. CDR3 bases: TGTGCCAGCAGTTTGATTTCCGGGGGGCAGCGCGAGCAGTACTTC.

The V gene is TRBV6-6, the J gene TRBJ2-3; possible D gene TRBD2, 6 bases. Trimming cost V 6 bases and J 1 base, with 14 bases left between them. This CDR3 spans 15 amino acids. Per germline, CDR1 MNHNY and CDR2 SVGAGI (reference sequence). CDR3 region: CASSSYGTGTDTQYF. The CDR3 DNA is TGTGCCAGCAGCTCATACGGGACTGGCACAGATACGCAGTATTTT.

The chain combines TRBV4-3 with TRBJ1-6; D call uncertain. There are 14 residues in the CDR3. Germline V gene lookup returns CDR1 LGHNA and CDR2 YSLEER. Trimming pared 0 bases from V and 7 bases from J, leaving 7 bases between. The CDR3 here is CASSQDDANSPLHF. As DNA, the CDR3 is TGCGCCAGCAGCCAAGATGACGCCAATTCACCCCTCCACTTT.

The V call is TRBV11-3, the J call TRBJ1-1; no clear D. CDR1 is SGHNT and CDR2 is YENEEA in the germline V gene. V lost 5 bases and J lost 1, with 17 bases in between. The CDR3 has 16 amino acids. The CDR3 protein is CASSEPTASPNTEAFF. DNA of the CDR3: TGTGCCAGCAGCGAACCCACGGCTTCCCCGAACACTGAAGCTTTCTTT.

This rearrangement joins TRBV10-3 to TRBJ2-7, with 7 bases fitting TRBD1. Losses at the gene ends were 2 bases for V and 4 bases for J; bases not matched to a gene: 2. Germline V gene sequence: CDR1 ENHRY, CDR2 SYGVKD. This CDR3 region has 13 residues. The CDR3 loop reads CAISEKGAYEQYF. DNA of the CDR3: TGTGCCATCAGTGAGAAGGGGGCGTACGAGCAGTACTTC.

This chain joins TRBV7-2 and TRBJ2-3; TRBD2 agrees at 7 bases. Germline V gene data show CDR1 as SGHTA and CDR2 as FQGNSA. This CDR3 spans 15 amino acids. V lost 5 bases, J lost 0 bases, and 5 bases stayed unmatched. The CDR3 DNA reads as TGTGCCAGCAGCGTTAGCGGGCAGAGCACAGATACGCAGTATTTT. Residues: CASSVSGQSTDTQYF.

The chain recombines TRBV2 with TRBJ1-4; 9 bases fit TRBD1. CDR3 length: 12 amino acids. V shed 9 bases and J 7 bases; nucleotides not matched to a gene: 3. Germline-derived CDR1 and CDR2 are SNHLY and FYNNEI. The CDR3 DNA reads as TGTGCCAGTGACAGGGGGTCTGAAAAACTGTTTTTT. Protein: CASDRGSEKLFF.

The gene calls are TRBV29-1 and TRBJ2-3; 10 bases agree with TRBD2. Trimming cost V 8 bases and J 0 bases; bases outside gene matches: 8. CDR1 is SQVTM and CDR2 is ANQGSEA in the germline V gene. The CDR3 is 15 residues long. The CDR3 loop is CSLTWTSGSTDTQYF. In DNA, the CDR3 is TGCAGCTTAACGTGGACTAGCGGAAGCACAGATACGCAGTATTTT.

The V and J genes are TRBV19 and TRBJ2-4, with 10 bases aligning to TRBD1. Unmatched junction bases numbered 7, after V lost 5 bases and J lost 9 bases. Looked up from germline, CDR1 is LNHDA and CDR2 is SQIVND (reference sequence). CDR3 length: 14 residues. The CDR3 loop is CASSSGTGVGIQYF. The CDR3 coding sequence is TGTGCCAGTAGTTCCGGGACAGGGGTGGGCATTCAGTACTTC.

The chain is built from TRBV6-6 and TRBJ1-1; 8 bases match TRBD1. The CDR3 covers 13 residues. Germline assignment: CDR1 MNHNY and CDR2 SVGAGI (reference sequence). V dropped 6 bases and J dropped 5; count of bases not matched to a gene: 5. As DNA, the CDR3 is TGTGCCAGCAGAAGACAGGGGCTGACTGAAGCTTTCTTT. It translates to CASRRQGLTEAFF.

V is TRBV7-8 and J is TRBJ1-1; D may be TRBD1 (5 bases). V was trimmed by 5 bases and J by 4 bases, leaving 11 bases between them. Per germline, CDR1 SGHVS and CDR2 FQNEAQ. The CDR3 consists of 13 residues. The CDR3 nucleotides read TGTGCCAGCAGCCTCAGGGACCTCACTGAAGCTTTCTTT. Residues: CASSLRDLTEAFF.

This clone came up once. This rearrangement joins TRBV30 to TRBJ2-2; 11 nucleotides match TRBD1. The CDR3 runs 15 residues. The germline V gene encodes CDR1 GTSNPN and CDR2 SVGIG (reference sequence). The V and J ends lost 6 bases and 7 bases, in that order; junction bases with no gene match: 10. The CDR3 reads CACPRTGGDYGELFF. CDR3 coding DNA: TGTGCCTGCCCTCGGACAGGGGGCGATTACGGGGAGCTGTTTTTT.

This clone came up once. The chain combines TRBV6-5 with TRBJ2-3; D is unclear. The germline gives CDR1 MNHEY, CDR2 SVGAGI. The CDR3 covers 16 residues. Deletions cut 2 bases from V and 0 bases from J, with 12 bases between. The CDR3 spells CASSYRSLASTDTQYF. CDR3 nucleotide sequence: TGTGCCAGCAGTTACCGGAGCTTGGCTAGCACAGATACGCAGTATTTT.